These T cell receptor beta chains were read from a single sample in a study of control samples from healthy donors and cancer patients. Generated by immunoSEQ multiplex PCR, the TCRdb table keeps only in-frame clones and is missing some. The table has 75,000 to 95,000 clones, about 81% seen once. Sequencing was done on a sample of PBMCs. Receptor source: a man aged 70 or older with lung cancer. CDR3s include the opening cysteine and the closing phenylalanine or tryptophan. Each record gives: V gene, D gene, clone size, J gene, CDR3 length, CDR3 protein, CDR3 DNA. A D gene is named only where the DNA matches it firmly. Clone size is stated in some rows and not others, as once, few, many or a class when expanded.

v_call: TRBV6-5; d_call: -; clone_size: few; j_call: TRBJ2-4; cdr3_length: 16; cdr3_aa: CASSYSSSLAKNIQYF; cdr3_nt: TGTGCCAGCAGTTACTCATCCAGCCTAGCCAAAAACATTCAGTACTTC
v_call: TRBV19; d_call: TRBD2; clone_size: -; j_call: TRBJ2-6; cdr3_length: 18; cdr3_aa: CASSEASGGLPGANVLTF; cdr3_nt: TGTGCCAGTAGTGAGGCTAGCGGGGGCCTCCCTGGGGCCAACGTCCTGACTTTC
v_call: TRBV11-2; d_call: -; clone_size: -; j_call: TRBJ1-5; cdr3_length: 13; cdr3_aa: CASSRRGDQPQHF; cdr3_nt: TGTGCCAGCAGCCGAAGGGGGGATCAGCCCCAGCATTTT
v_call: TRBV9; d_call: TRBD1; clone_size: -; j_call: TRBJ1-1; cdr3_length: 14; cdr3_aa: CASSSYGQGAEAFF; cdr3_nt: TGTGCCAGCAGCTCTTACGGACAGGGAGCTGAAGCTTTCTTT
v_call: TRBV7-2; d_call: TRBD1; clone_size: -; j_call: TRBJ2-3; cdr3_length: 14; cdr3_aa: CASSLGQGTDTQYF; cdr3_nt: TGTGCCAGCAGCTTGGGACAGGGAACAGATACGCAGTATTTT
v_call: TRBV5-5; d_call: -; clone_size: -; j_call: TRBJ1-5; cdr3_length: 13; cdr3_aa: CASSWDGNQPQHF; cdr3_nt: TGTGCCAGCAGCTGGGACGGGAATCAGCCCCAGCATTTT
v_call: TRBV11-3; d_call: -; clone_size: few; j_call: TRBJ1-1; cdr3_length: 13; cdr3_aa: CASSLTGYTEAFF; cdr3_nt: TGTGCCAGCAGCTTAACTGGTTACACTGAAGCTTTCTTT
v_call: TRBV5-4; d_call: -; clone_size: -; j_call: TRBJ1-1; cdr3_length: 14; cdr3_aa: CASSFRRENTEAFF; cdr3_nt: TGTGCCAGCAGCTTCCGCAGGGAGAACACTGAAGCTTTCTTT
v_call: TRBV10-1; d_call: -; clone_size: -; j_call: TRBJ1-2; cdr3_length: 12; cdr3_aa: CASRKLSYGYTF; cdr3_nt: TGCGCCAGCCGTAAACTCAGCTATGGCTACACCTTC
v_call: TRBV19; d_call: -; clone_size: -; j_call: TRBJ2-3; cdr3_length: 13; cdr3_aa: CASSTPIRDTQYF; cdr3_nt: TGTGCCAGTAGTACACCCATCCGCGATACGCAGTATTTT
v_call: TRBV25-1; d_call: -; clone_size: -; j_call: TRBJ1-1; cdr3_length: 12; cdr3_aa: CASRGGKLEAFF; cdr3_nt: TGTGCCAGCAGGGGTGGAAAATTGGAAGCTTTCTTT
v_call: TRBV28; d_call: TRBD1; clone_size: -; j_call: TRBJ1-2; cdr3_length: 14; cdr3_aa: CASSLGTGRLGYTF; cdr3_nt: TGTGCCAGCAGTTTAGGGACAGGGCGCCTCGGCTACACCTTC
v_call: TRBV10-3; d_call: TRBD2; clone_size: -; j_call: TRBJ2-3; cdr3_length: 14; cdr3_aa: CAISERAGVDTQYF; cdr3_nt: TGTGCCATCAGTGAGCGAGCGGGGGTTGATACGCAGTATTTT
v_call: TRBV6-5; d_call: -; clone_size: -; j_call: TRBJ1-2; cdr3_length: 13; cdr3_aa: CASRDLMLGGYTF; cdr3_nt: TGTGCCAGCAGAGACTTAATGTTGGGTGGCTACACCTTC
v_call: TRBV24-1; d_call: -; clone_size: once; j_call: TRBJ1-4; cdr3_length: 13; cdr3_aa: CATSMTGREKLFF; cdr3_nt: TGTGCCACCAGCATGACAGGCCGTGAAAAACTGTTTTTT
v_call: TRBV6-5; d_call: -; clone_size: -; j_call: TRBJ1-2; cdr3_length: 14; cdr3_aa: CASSQTRVAYGYTF; cdr3_nt: TGTGCCAGCAGTCAAACAAGGGTGGCCTATGGCTACACCTTC
v_call: TRBV19; d_call: TRBD1; clone_size: -; j_call: TRBJ1-5; cdr3_length: 17; cdr3_aa: CASSISQGARGNQPQHF; cdr3_nt: TGTGCCAGTAGTATTTCCCAGGGGGCGCGAGGCAATCAGCCCCAGCATTTT
v_call: TRBV27; d_call: -; clone_size: -; j_call: TRBJ2-5; cdr3_length: 14; cdr3_aa: CASGDTPAQETQYF; cdr3_nt: TGTGCCAGCGGGGACACCCCGGCCCAAGAGACCCAGTACTTC
v_call: TRBV27; d_call: TRBD1; clone_size: -; j_call: TRBJ1-2; cdr3_length: 15; cdr3_aa: CASSLSGQGQGSYTF; cdr3_nt: TGTGCCAGCAGTTTATCGGGACAGGGGCAGGGAAGCTACACCTTC
v_call: TRBV11-2; d_call: TRBD1; clone_size: -; j_call: TRBJ2-7; cdr3_length: 15; cdr3_aa: CASSLRDRGSYEQYF; cdr3_nt: TGTGCCAGCAGCTTACGGGACAGGGGCTCCTACGAGCAGTACTTC
v_call: TRBV9; d_call: -; clone_size: -; j_call: TRBJ1-6; cdr3_length: 15; cdr3_aa: CASSVDDGANSPLHF; cdr3_nt: TGTGCCAGCAGCGTAGATGACGGGGCTAATTCACCCCTCCACTTT
v_call: TRBV3-1/TRBV3-2; d_call: -; clone_size: once; j_call: TRBJ2-1; cdr3_length: 14; cdr3_aa: CASSQDDVGSEQFF; cdr3_nt: TGTGCCAGCAGCCAAGATGACGTGGGGAGTGAGCAGTTCTTC
v_call: TRBV18; d_call: -; clone_size: once; j_call: TRBJ1-5; cdr3_length: 14; cdr3_aa: CASSPQESNQPQHF; cdr3_nt: TGTGCCAGCTCACCACAGGAGAGTAATCAGCCCCAGCATTTT
v_call: TRBV21-1; d_call: -; clone_size: few; j_call: TRBJ2-1; cdr3_length: 18; cdr3_aa: CASSKAHGLAGVYNEQFF; cdr3_nt: TGTGCCAGCAGCAAAGCCCACGGACTAGCGGGGGTTTACAATGAGCAGTTCTTC
v_call: TRBV5-6; d_call: -; clone_size: -; j_call: TRBJ1-6; cdr3_length: 16; cdr3_aa: CASSLSTEGYNSPLHF; cdr3_nt: TGTGCCAGCAGCCTTTCCACCGAGGGCTATAATTCACCCCTCCACTTT
v_call: TRBV5-5; d_call: -; clone_size: -; j_call: TRBJ2-1; cdr3_length: 13; cdr3_aa: CASSLEDLGGQFF; cdr3_nt: TGTGCCAGCAGCTTAGAGGACCTTGGGGGGCAGTTCTTC
v_call: TRBV4-2; d_call: TRBD1; clone_size: -; j_call: TRBJ1-5; cdr3_length: 12; cdr3_aa: CASSQGQGPQHF; cdr3_nt: TGTGCCAGCAGCCAAGGACAGGGACCCCAGCATTTT
v_call: TRBV6-1; d_call: -; clone_size: -; j_call: TRBJ1-2; cdr3_length: 12; cdr3_aa: CASSTLLYGYTF; cdr3_nt: TGTGCCAGCAGTACGCTCCTCTATGGCTACACCTTC
v_call: TRBV27; d_call: -; clone_size: -; j_call: TRBJ1-1; cdr3_length: 15; cdr3_aa: CASSWRDTLNTEAFF; cdr3_nt: TGTGCCAGCAGTTGGAGGGACACCCTGAACACTGAAGCTTTCTTT
v_call: TRBV6-6; d_call: TRBD2; clone_size: -; j_call: TRBJ2-1; cdr3_length: 15; cdr3_aa: CASTLDGGGRNEQFF; cdr3_nt: TGTGCCAGCACCCTCGACGGGGGGGGGCGTAATGAGCAGTTCTTC
v_call: TRBV27; d_call: -; clone_size: -; j_call: TRBJ1-2; cdr3_length: 14; cdr3_aa: CASSLFRGAGGYTF; cdr3_nt: TGTGCCAGCAGTTTATTTCGCGGGGCGGGCGGCTACACCTTC
v_call: TRBV20-1; d_call: TRBD1; clone_size: -; j_call: TRBJ2-1; cdr3_length: 12; cdr3_aa: CSASKQGTEQFF; cdr3_nt: TGCAGTGCTAGTAAACAGGGGACTGAGCAGTTCTTC
v_call: TRBV9; d_call: -; clone_size: few; j_call: TRBJ2-2; cdr3_length: 17; cdr3_aa: CASSVHDGGANTGELFF; cdr3_nt: TGTGCCAGCAGCGTACACGACGGCGGAGCGAACACCGGGGAGCTGTTTTTT
v_call: TRBV4-3; d_call: -; clone_size: -; j_call: TRBJ1-3; cdr3_length: 15; cdr3_aa: CASSQGAQGRNTIYF; cdr3_nt: TGCGCCAGCAGCCAGGGGGCACAGGGTAGAAACACCATATATTTT
v_call: TRBV18; d_call: TRBD2; clone_size: -; j_call: TRBJ2-3; cdr3_length: 16; cdr3_aa: CASSPENRGGRNTQYF; cdr3_nt: TGTGCCAGCTCACCCGAAAACCGGGGCGGGAGAAATACGCAGTATTTT
v_call: TRBV7-9; d_call: TRBD2; clone_size: -; j_call: TRBJ2-3; cdr3_length: 17; cdr3_aa: CASSLAGAGRLTDTQYF; cdr3_nt: TGTGCCAGCAGCTTAGCAGGAGCGGGGAGGCTCACAGATACGCAGTATTTT
v_call: TRBV18; d_call: -; clone_size: -; j_call: TRBJ2-5; cdr3_length: 14; cdr3_aa: CASSPPNNQETQYF; cdr3_nt: TGTGCCAGCTCACCACCAAACAACCAAGAGACCCAGTACTTC
v_call: TRBV27; d_call: -; clone_size: few; j_call: TRBJ1-1; cdr3_length: 14; cdr3_aa: CASSPQDRNTEAFF; cdr3_nt: TGTGCCAGCAGTCCCCAGGACCGGAACACTGAAGCTTTCTTT
v_call: TRBV19; d_call: -; clone_size: -; j_call: TRBJ1-5; cdr3_length: 14; cdr3_aa: CASSRGRFNQPQHF; cdr3_nt: TGTGCCAGTAGTAGGGGACGCTTCAATCAGCCCCAGCATTTT
v_call: TRBV27; d_call: TRBD2; clone_size: -; j_call: TRBJ2-2; cdr3_length: 13; cdr3_aa: CASSSREGRELFF; cdr3_nt: TGTGCCAGCAGTTCCCGGGAGGGCAGGGAGCTGTTTTTT
v_call: TRBV5-1; d_call: TRBD1; clone_size: -; j_call: TRBJ2-5; cdr3_length: 15; cdr3_aa: CASRTGQGWTETQYF; cdr3_nt: TGCGCCAGCAGAACAGGACAGGGCTGGACAGAGACCCAGTACTTC
v_call: TRBV5-1; d_call: -; clone_size: -; j_call: TRBJ2-3; cdr3_length: 13; cdr3_aa: CASSFREVDTQYF; cdr3_nt: TGCGCCAGCAGCTTCCGAGAAGTGGATACGCAGTATTTT
v_call: TRBV28; d_call: -; clone_size: -; j_call: TRBJ1-2; cdr3_length: 14; cdr3_aa: CASRAPGEHYGYTF; cdr3_nt: TGTGCCAGCAGGGCCCCAGGGGAGCACTATGGCTACACCTTC